Each of the 8 T cell receptor beta chains below was sequenced from the same sample in a study of blood T cell repertoires in COVID-19. Only in-frame clones appear in the TCRdb table, and some are missing; sequencing was by immunoSEQ multiplex PCR. The table has under 100,000 clones, approximately 86% seen once. Sequencing was done on a sample of peripheral blood. The source of these receptors is an older man with active or convalescent COVID-19.

The chain is built from TRBV3-1 (or the pseudogene TRBV3-2) and TRBJ1-5, with D unresolved. V dropped 1 base and J dropped 6 bases, with 10 bases sitting between them. Germline V CDR1 and CDR2: LGHDT, YNNKEL (reference sequence). The CDR3 is 14 amino acids. The CDR3 bases are TGTGCCAGCAGCCAAGTTTCCGGGTTTCAGCCCCAGCATTTT. It is translated as CASSQVSGFQPQHF.

The CDR3 sequence is CASTRDRGTEAFF. As DNA, the CDR3 is TGTGCCAGTACCCGGGACAGGGGAACTGAAGCTTTCTTT. This chain links TRBV19 with TRBJ1-1; 10 bases map to TRBD1. Germline assignment: CDR1 LNHDA and CDR2 SQIVND (reference sequence). Trimming at V came to 7 bases and at J to 5 bases, leaving 4 bases not matched to a gene. There are 13 residues in the CDR3.

The V gene is TRBV2, the J gene TRBJ1-4, with D perhaps TRBD1 (5 bases). V lost 2 bases, J lost 0 bases, and 7 bases lay in between. This CDR3 has 15 amino acids. The germline CDR1 and CDR2 sequences are SNHLY and FYNNEI. The CDR3 DNA sequence: TGTGCCAGCAGTGAATGGGACTCAACTAATGAAAAACTGTTTTTT. Translating gives CASSEWDSTNEKLFF. Full variable domain (missing parts from reference TRBV2 and TRBJ1-4): EPEVTQTPSHQVTQMGQEVILRCVPISNHLYFYWYRQILGQKVEFLVSFYNNEISEKSEIFDDQFSVERPDGSNFTLKIRSTKLEDSAMYFCASSEWDSTNEKLFFGSGTQLSVL.

V and J are TRBV19 and TRBJ1-4, with D possibly matching TRBD1 (6 bases). The V gene lost 5 bases and the J gene lost 5 bases, with 15 bases spanning the gap. There are 15 residues in the CDR3. Germline V gives CDR1 LNHDA, CDR2 SQIVND (reference sequence). For the CDR3, the DNA is TGTGCCAGTAGTGCCCCGGGACATGGAAATGAAAAACTGTTTTTT. Its translation is CASSAPGHGNEKLFF.

This chain uses TRBV25-1 with TRBJ1-2, with D possibly TRBD1 on 5 matching bases. The V and J ends lost 5 bases and 10 bases respectively, with 23 bases between them. The CDR3 length is 15 residues. Germline V lookup: CDR1 MGHDK, CDR2 SYGVNS. Written as DNA, the CDR3 is TGTGCCAGCAGTTTCCCCAGGGCCTCGTTACATATCTACACCTTC. Its protein product is CASSFPRASLHIYTF.

Only one count was recorded for this clone. The chain employs TRBV6-1 and TRBJ1-4; possible D gene TRBD1, 6 bases. Germline values: CDR1 MNHNS, CDR2 SASEGT. The CDR3 length is 16 residues. Trimming removed 4 bases from V and 0 bases from J, with 12 bases in between. The CDR3 DNA reads TGTGCCAGCAGTGGGGGACAAATAACAACTAATGAAAAACTGTTTTTT. Its translation is CASSGGQITTNEKLFF.

The chain links TRBV2 to TRBJ2-1; TRBD1 is a possible D gene (5 bases). CDR3 length: 11 amino acids. The germline V and J ends were trimmed by 8 bases and 5 bases, with 7 bases remaining between them. From germline, CDR1 is SNHLY and CDR2 FYNNEI. This CDR3 reads CASQGNNEQFF. The CDR3 DNA sequence: TGTGCCAGCCAGGGAAACAATGAGCAGTTCTTC.

This sequence joins TRBV11-2 and TRBJ1-2; the match to TRBD1 covers 7 bases. Germline CDR1 SGHAT, CDR2 FQNNGV. The CDR3 sequence is 13 residues long. The V segment lost 5 bases and the J segment 8 bases; nucleotides outside the gene matches: 8. DNA for the CDR3: TGTGCCAGCAGCGAGGGGACAGTAAACGGCTACACCTTC. The encoded protein is CASSEGTVNGYTF.